The text below deals with one T cell receptor (beta chain). TCRdb's table, derived via immunoSEQ multiplex PCR, lists solely in-frame clones and lacks some. The repertoire has about 180,000 clones, 90% to 95% of them found once; the top ten carry 1.1% to 1.5%. The sample belongs to a study of control samples from healthy donors and cancer patients. Looked up from germline, CDR1 is SGHDN and CDR2 is FVKESK. The CDR3 has 12 amino acids. Trimming pared 5 bases from V and 0 bases from J, leaving 2 bases between. The V gene is TRBV14, the J gene TRBJ1-3; D call uncertain. This sequence originates from a woman aged 18-30 years in good health. Sequenced input: blood. CDR3 region: CASSNSGNTIYF. CDR3 nucleotides: TGTGCCAGCAGCAACTCTGGAAACACCATATATTTT.